This T cell receptor (beta chain) was obtained from a study of cytomegalovirus exposure and HLA in healthy donors. PCR involved 60 Vbeta and 13 Jbeta primers. This table comes from immunoSEQ multiplex PCR, and its TCRdb copy is limited to in-frame clones, with some not included. Of approximately 110,000 clones listed, about 77% are singletons. Study outcomes and limitations: Overall, roughly 160 TCR beta chains were annotated as cytomegalovirus-associated. HLA alleles showed associations with fewer than 20,000 TCR beta sequences in a later analysis, at a 0.05 false discovery rate. One cluster of highly shared sequence variants probably arose as a sequencing artifact.

Details on this clone: Its antigen is unidentified.

This receptor was taken from a woman in her 30s in good health and CMV-seropositive. The sample consisted of PBMCs.

Here the CDR3 reads CACMKSGTSGIYNEQFF. Here the CDR3 DNA reads TGTGCCTGCATGAAATCCGGGACTAGCGGGATCTACAATGAGCAGTTCTTC. This rearrangement joins TRBV30 to TRBJ2-1; TRBD2 matches at 13 bases. The germline V gene encodes CDR1 GTSNPN and CDR2 SVGIG (reference sequence). With V trimmed by 6 bases and J by 3 bases, 11 bases remained unmatched. This CDR3 region has 17 residues.